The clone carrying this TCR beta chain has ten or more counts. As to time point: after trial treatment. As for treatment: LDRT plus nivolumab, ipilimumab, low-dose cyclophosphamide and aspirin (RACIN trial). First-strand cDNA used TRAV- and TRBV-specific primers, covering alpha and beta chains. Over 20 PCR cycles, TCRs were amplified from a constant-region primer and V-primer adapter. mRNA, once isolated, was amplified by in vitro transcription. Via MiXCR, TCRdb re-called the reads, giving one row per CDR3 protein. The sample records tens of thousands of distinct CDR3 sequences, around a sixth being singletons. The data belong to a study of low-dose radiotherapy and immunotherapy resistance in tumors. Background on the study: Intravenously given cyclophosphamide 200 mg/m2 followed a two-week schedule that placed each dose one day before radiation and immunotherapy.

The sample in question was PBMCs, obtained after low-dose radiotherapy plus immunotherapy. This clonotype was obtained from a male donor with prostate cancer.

The CDR3 DNA is TGTGCCAGCAGCTTAGCGGGGTTTGGTTCACCCCTCCACTTT. It yields the protein CASSLAGFGSPLHF. The chain links TRBV7-2 to TRBJ1-6, with no clear D. The CDR3 is 14 amino acids. With 0 bases removed from V and 9 bases from J, the gap between germline ends came to 9 bases. The germline V gene encodes CDR1 SGHTA and CDR2 FQGNSA.